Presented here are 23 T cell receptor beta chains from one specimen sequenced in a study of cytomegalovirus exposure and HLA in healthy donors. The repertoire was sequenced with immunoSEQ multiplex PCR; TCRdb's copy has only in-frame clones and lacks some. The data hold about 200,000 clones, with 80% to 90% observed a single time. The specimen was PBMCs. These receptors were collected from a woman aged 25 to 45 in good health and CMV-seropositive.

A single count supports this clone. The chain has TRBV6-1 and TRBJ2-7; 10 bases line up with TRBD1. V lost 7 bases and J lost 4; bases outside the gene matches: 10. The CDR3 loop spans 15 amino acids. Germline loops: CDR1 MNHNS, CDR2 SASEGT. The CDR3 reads CASTTTGGAEYEQYF. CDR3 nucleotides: TGTGCCAGCACCACGACAGGGGGCGCGGAGTACGAGCAGTACTTC.

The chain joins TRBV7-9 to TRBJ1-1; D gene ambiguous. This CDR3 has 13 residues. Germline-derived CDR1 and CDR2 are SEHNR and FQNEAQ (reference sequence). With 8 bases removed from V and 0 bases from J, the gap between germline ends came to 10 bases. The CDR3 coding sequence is TGTGCCAGCGGCGGCCCGATGAACACTGAAGCTTTCTTT. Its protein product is CASGGPMNTEAFF.

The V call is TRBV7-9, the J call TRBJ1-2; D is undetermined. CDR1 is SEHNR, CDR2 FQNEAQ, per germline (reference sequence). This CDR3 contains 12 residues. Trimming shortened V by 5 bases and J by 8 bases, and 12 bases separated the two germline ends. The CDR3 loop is CASSPGEVGYTF. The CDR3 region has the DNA TGTGCCAGCAGCCCCGGGGAGGTCGGCTACACCTTC.

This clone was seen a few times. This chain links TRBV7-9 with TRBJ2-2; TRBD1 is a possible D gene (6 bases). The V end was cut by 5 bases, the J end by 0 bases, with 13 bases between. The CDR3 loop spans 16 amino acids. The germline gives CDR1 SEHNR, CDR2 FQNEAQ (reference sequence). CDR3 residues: CASSIGTPANTGELFF. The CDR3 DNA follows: TGTGCCAGCAGCATCGGGACACCCGCGAACACCGGGGAGCTGTTTTTT. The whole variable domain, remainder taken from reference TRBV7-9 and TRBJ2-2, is DTGVSQNPRHKITKRGQNVTFRCDPISEHNRLYWYRQTLGQGPEFLTYFQNEAQLEKSRLLSDRFSAERPKGSFSTLEIQRTEQGDSAMYLCASSIGTPANTGELFFGEGSRLTVL.

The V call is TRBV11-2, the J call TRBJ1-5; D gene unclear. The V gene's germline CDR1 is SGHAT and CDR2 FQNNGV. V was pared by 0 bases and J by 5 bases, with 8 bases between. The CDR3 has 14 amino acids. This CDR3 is CASSLDGYYQPQHF. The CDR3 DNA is TGTGCCAGCAGCTTAGACGGGTACTATCAGCCCCAGCATTTT. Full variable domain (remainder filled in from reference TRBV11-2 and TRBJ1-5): EAGVAQSPRYKIIEKRQSVAFWCNPISGHATLYWYQQILGQGPKLLIQFQNNGVVDDSQLPKDRFSAERLKGVDSTLKIQPAKLEDSAVYLCASSLDGYYQPQHFGDGTRLSIL.

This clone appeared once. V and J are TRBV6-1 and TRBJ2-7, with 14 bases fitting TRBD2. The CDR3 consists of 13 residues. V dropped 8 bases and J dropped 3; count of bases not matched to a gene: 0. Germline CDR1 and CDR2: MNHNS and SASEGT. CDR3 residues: CASGLAGGYEQYF. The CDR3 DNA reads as TGTGCCAGCGGACTAGCGGGAGGCTACGAGCAGTACTTC.

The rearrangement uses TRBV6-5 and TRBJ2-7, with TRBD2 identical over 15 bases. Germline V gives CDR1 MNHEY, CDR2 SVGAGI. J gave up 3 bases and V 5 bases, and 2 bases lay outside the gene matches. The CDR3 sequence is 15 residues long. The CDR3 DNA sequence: TGTGCCAGCAGTGGGGGACTAGCGGGAGGCTACGAGCAGTACTTC. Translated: CASSGGLAGGYEQYF.

This CDR3 is CASSEQGISGANVLTF. In DNA form, the CDR3 reads TGTGCCAGCTCCGAGCAGGGAATCTCTGGGGCCAACGTCCTGACTTTC. The V gene is TRBV18, the J gene TRBJ2-6, with D possibly matching TRBD1 (5 bases). From germline, CDR1 is KGHSH and CDR2 LQKENI. The CDR3 totals 16 residues. V was pared by 6 bases and J by 0 bases, with 12 bases between.

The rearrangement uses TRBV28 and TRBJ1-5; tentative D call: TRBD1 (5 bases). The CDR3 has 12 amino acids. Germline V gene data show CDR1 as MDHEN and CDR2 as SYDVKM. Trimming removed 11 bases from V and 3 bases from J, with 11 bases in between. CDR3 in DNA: TGTGCCGGGAGGGGCCCCAATCAGCCCCAGCATTTT. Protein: CAGRGPNQPQHF.

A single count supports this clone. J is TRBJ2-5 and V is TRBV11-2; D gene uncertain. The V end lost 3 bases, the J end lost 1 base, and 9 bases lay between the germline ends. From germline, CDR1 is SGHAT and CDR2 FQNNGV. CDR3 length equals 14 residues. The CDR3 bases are TGTGCCAGCAGCTTGTCAGATCTCCAAGAGACCCAGTACTTC. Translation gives CASSLSDLQETQYF.

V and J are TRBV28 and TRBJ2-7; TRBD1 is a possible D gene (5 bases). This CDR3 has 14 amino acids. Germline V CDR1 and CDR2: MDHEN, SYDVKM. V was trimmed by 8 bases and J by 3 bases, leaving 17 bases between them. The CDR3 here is CASRREGDYYEQYF. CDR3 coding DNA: TGTGCCAGCCGAAGGGAAGGGGATTACTACGAGCAGTACTTC.

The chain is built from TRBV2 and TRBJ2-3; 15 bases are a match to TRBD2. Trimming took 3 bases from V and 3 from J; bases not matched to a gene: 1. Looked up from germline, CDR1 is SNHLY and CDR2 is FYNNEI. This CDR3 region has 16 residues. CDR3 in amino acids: CASSEGLAGGTDTQYF. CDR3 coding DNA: TGTGCCAGCAGTGAGGGACTAGCGGGGGGAACAGATACGCAGTATTTT.

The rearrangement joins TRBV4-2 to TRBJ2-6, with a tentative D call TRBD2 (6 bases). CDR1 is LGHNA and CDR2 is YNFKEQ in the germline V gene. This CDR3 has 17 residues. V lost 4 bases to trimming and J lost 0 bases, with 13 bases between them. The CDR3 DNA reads TGTGCCAGCAGCCGGCGGGAAATCCACTCTGGGGCCAACGTCCTGACTTTC. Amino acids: CASSRREIHSGANVLTF.

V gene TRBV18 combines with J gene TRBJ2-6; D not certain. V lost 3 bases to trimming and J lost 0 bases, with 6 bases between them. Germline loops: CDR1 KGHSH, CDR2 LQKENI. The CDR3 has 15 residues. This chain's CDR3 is CASSPSVSGANVLTF. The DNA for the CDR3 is TGTGCCAGCTCACCGAGCGTCTCTGGGGCCAACGTCCTGACTTTC. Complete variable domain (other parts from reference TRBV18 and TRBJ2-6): NAGVMQNPRHLVRRRGQEARLRCSPMKGHSHVYWYRQLPEEGLKFMVYLQKENIIDESGMPKERFSAEFPKEGPSILRIQQVVRGDSAAYFCASSPSVSGANVLTFGAGSRLTVL.

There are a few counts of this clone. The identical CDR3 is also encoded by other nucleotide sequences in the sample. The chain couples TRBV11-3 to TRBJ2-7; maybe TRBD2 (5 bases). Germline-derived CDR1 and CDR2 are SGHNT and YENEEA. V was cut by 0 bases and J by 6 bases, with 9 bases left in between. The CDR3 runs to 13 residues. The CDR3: CASSLDHAGEQYF. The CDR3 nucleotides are TGTGCCAGCAGCTTAGATCACGCGGGCGAGCAGTACTTC.

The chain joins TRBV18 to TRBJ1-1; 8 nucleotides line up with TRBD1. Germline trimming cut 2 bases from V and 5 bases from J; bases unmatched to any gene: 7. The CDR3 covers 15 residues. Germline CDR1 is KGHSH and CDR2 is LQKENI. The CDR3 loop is CASSPGQGALTEAFF. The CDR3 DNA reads TGTGCCAGCTCACCAGGGCAGGGGGCTTTAACTGAAGCTTTCTTT.

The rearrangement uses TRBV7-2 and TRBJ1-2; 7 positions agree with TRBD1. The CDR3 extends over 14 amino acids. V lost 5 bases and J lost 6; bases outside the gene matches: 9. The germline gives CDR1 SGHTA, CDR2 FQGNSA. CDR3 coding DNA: TGTGCCAGCAGCAGAGGGACAGCAGAGGATGGCTACACCTTC. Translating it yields CASSRGTAEDGYTF.

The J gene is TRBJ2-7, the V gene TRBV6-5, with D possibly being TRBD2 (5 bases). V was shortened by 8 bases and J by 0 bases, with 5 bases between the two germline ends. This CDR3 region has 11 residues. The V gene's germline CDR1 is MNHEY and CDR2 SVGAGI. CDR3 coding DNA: TGTGCCAGCCGGGACTCCTACGAGCAGTACTTC. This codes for CASRDSYEQYF.

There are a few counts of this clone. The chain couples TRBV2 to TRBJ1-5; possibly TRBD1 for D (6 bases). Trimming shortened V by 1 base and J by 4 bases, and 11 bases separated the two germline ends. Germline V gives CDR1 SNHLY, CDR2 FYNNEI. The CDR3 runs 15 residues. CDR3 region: CASSEERQANQPQHF. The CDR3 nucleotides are TGTGCCAGCAGTGAAGAGCGACAGGCAAATCAGCCCCAGCATTTT.

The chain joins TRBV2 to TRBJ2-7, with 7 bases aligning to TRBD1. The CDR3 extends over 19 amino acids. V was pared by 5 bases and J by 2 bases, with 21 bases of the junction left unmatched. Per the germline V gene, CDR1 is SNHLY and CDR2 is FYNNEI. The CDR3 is CASSFKAHGTAAHPYEQYF. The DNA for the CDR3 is TGTGCCAGCAGTTTTAAAGCTCACGGGACAGCCGCTCACCCCTACGAGCAGTACTTC.

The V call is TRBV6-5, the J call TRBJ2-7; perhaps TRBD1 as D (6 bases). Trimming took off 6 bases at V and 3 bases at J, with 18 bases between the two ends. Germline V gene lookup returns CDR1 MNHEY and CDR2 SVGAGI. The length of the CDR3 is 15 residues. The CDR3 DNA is TGTGCCAGCAGCCCAACATACGGACAGAGCTACGAGCAGTACTTC. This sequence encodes CASSPTYGQSYEQYF.

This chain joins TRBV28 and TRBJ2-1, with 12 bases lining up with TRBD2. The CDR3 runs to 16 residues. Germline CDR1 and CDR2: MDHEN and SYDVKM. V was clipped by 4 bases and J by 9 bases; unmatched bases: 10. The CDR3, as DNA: TGTGCCAGCAGTTCAAGACTAGCGGGAGACTTTGGTGAGCAGTTCTTC. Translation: CASSSRLAGDFGEQFF.

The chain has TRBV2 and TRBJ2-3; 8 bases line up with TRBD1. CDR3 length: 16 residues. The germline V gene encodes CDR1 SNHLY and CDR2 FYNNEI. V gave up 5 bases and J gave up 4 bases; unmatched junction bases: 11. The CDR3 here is CASSLPDRVDADTQYF. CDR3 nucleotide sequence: TGTGCCAGCAGTCTTCCGGACAGGGTCGACGCAGATACGCAGTATTTT.